The clone carrying this TCR beta chain was seen a handful of times. Antigen: not known. This entry belongs to a study of OX40 agonist ivuxolimab in advanced cancers. Repertoires were generated with immunoSEQ multiplex PCR, while TCRdb's copy carries only in-frame clones and drops some. The sample records about 130,000 clones, 85% to 95% being singletons. The germline V gene has CDR1 LNHDA and CDR2 SQIVND (reference sequence). The CDR3 contains 15 residues. With 3 bases clipped from V and 1 base from J, the junction kept 3 bases outside the gene matches. Findings and caveats of the study: Part of the nonresponder group also had normalized T-cell clonal expansion that was low.

Sequenced here: CD4+ or CD8+ T cells sorted from blood, sampled in a trial of the OX40 agonist ivuxolimab. The receptor was isolated from an adult with an advanced solid tumor such as melanoma, head and neck, liver or kidney cancer. The chain joins TRBV19 to TRBJ1-5; TRBD1 aligns across 7 bases. In DNA form, the CDR3 reads TGTGCCAGTAGTATTACAGGGGTAAGCAATCAGCCCCAGCATTTT. Its translation is CASSITGVSNQPQHF.